This is a list of T cell receptor beta chains from one sample in a study of T cells in Graves' hyperthyroidism and ophthalmopathy. TCRdb fed the multiplex PCR reads into MiXCR, producing one record per CDR3 protein. The table shows 500,000 to 800,000 distinct CDR3 sequences, with roughly 15% occurring only once. Sample: blood. The receptor source for this set is a woman between 45 and 65 years old with Graves' ophthalmopathy. CDR3s include the opening cysteine and the closing phenylalanine or tryptophan. D genes are given only for firm matches. Expanded clones get a size class; other rows say once, few or many, or leave the size out.

clone size	CDR3 length	D gene	V gene	J gene	CDR3 DNA	CDR3 protein
-	13	-	TRBV19	TRBJ1-5	TGTGCCAGTAGACAGAGGGTGAATCAGCCCCAGCATTTT	CASRQRVNQPQHF
few	16	-	TRBV6-2/TRBV6-3	TRBJ2-1	TGTGCCAGCAATCCGGAGGAGAGCTGGTCCTACAATGAGCAGTTCTTC	CASNPEESWSYNEQFF
-	16	-	TRBV6-2/TRBV6-3	TRBJ2-7	TGTGCCAGCAGTTACTCGACTAAGGACAGAGTCTACGAGCAGTACTTC	CASSYSTKDRVYEQYF
many	15	-	TRBV6-2/TRBV6-3	TRBJ1-5	TGTGCCAGCAGTAAACACCGGGACAAGCGTCAGCCCCAGCATTTT	CASSKHRDKRQPQHF
many	14	TRBD1	TRBV7-2	TRBJ2-7	TGTGCCAGCAGCCGAGGGGGCGCGAGCTACGAGCAGTACTTC	CASSRGGASYEQYF
-	15	TRBD2	TRBV7-2	TRBJ2-2	TGTGCCAGCAGCCCCCGGACTAGTAACACCGGGGAGCTGTTTTTT	CASSPRTSNTGELFF
few	15	-	TRBV6-2/TRBV6-3	TRBJ2-5	TGTGCCAGCTTTCGACAGCCAGGGGGGTGGGAGACCCAGTACTTC	CASFRQPGGWETQYF
-	14	-	TRBV20-1	TRBJ1-5	TGCAGTGCTAGAGGGGCCCATAGCAATCAGCCCCAGCATTTT	CSARGAHSNQPQHF
few	14	-	TRBV19	TRBJ1-4	TGTGCCAGTAGTATCGGCCAGATTAATGAAAAACTGTTTTTT	CASSIGQINEKLFF
-	16	TRBD2	TRBV9	TRBJ2-2	TGTGCCAGCAGCGTAGATGTAAGCGGGGGCACCGGGGAGCTGTTTTTT	CASSVDVSGGTGELFF
many	13	-	TRBV7-3	TRBJ2-3	TGTGCCAGCAGAACCGCGGGGACAGATACGCAGTATTTT	CASRTAGTDTQYF
few	14	-	TRBV5-1	TRBJ1-2	TGCGCCAGCAGCTTTGGGCACCCTAACTATGGCTACACCTTC	CASSFGHPNYGYTF
few	13	-	TRBV28	TRBJ1-5	TGTGCCAGCAGTTCACCGGGGAGGCAGCCCCAGCATTTT	CASSSPGRQPQHF
many	18	TRBD2	TRBV20-1	TRBJ2-1	TGCAGTGCTAGATGGTGGACTAGCGGGAGGAATGACTACAATGAGCAGTTCTTC	CSARWWTSGRNDYNEQFF
few	14	TRBD1	TRBV6-5	TRBJ2-6	TGTGCCAGCAGTTACCGAGACAGGGCGGACGTCCTGACTTTC	CASSYRDRADVLTF
many	16	TRBD2	TRBV7-3	TRBJ2-1	TGTGCCAGCAGCTTAAGACTAGCGGGAGTGGACAATGAGCAGTTCTTC	CASSLRLAGVDNEQFF
-	17	TRBD2	TRBV15	TRBJ2-2	TGTGCCACCAGCAGAGATCGGACTAGCGGGAAGTCCGGGGAGCTGTTTTTT	CATSRDRTSGKSGELFF
many	15	-	TRBV7-2	TRBJ2-5	TGTGCCAGCAGCCCCCAGGCGTCTACCCAAGAGACCCAGTACTTC	CASSPQASTQETQYF
few	14	-	TRBV28	TRBJ2-4	TGTGCCAGCAGTTTGGTACAGGGGGGGAACATTCAGTACTTC	CASSLVQGGNIQYF
many	14	-	TRBV6-2/TRBV6-3	TRBJ2-1	TGTGCCAGCAGTACCTACCGGCACATCAATGAGCAGTTCTTC	CASSTYRHINEQFF
many	14	-	TRBV11-3	TRBJ2-1	TGTGCCAGCAGCCCGGAGATTACCGACAATGAGCAGTTCTTC	CASSPEITDNEQFF
-	16	-	TRBV3-2	TRBJ1-2	TGTGCCAGCAGCCCATCCCTCGGACAGGGCACGTTTGGCTACACCTTC	CASSPSLGQGTFGYTF
many	20	TRBD1	TRBV7-3	TRBJ2-2	TGTGCCAGCAGCTTAACCGGCTGGACAGGGGTCCCCTCGAACACCGGGGAGCTGTTTTTT	CASSLTGWTGVPSNTGELFF
few	16	-	TRBV7-9	TRBJ2-2	TGTGCCAGCAGCATCCTCGGAGGGAATAGAGCCGGGGAGCTGTTTTTT	CASSILGGNRAGELFF
few	16	TRBD1	TRBV19	TRBJ2-4	TGTGCCAGTAGTGAACCGGGACAGGTTTTGGGAAACATTCAGTACTTC	CASSEPGQVLGNIQYF
many	13	-	TRBV27	TRBJ2-5	TGTGCCAGCAGCCCAGGGGGGAGAGAGACCCAGTACTTC	CASSPGGRETQYF
many	15	-	TRBV10-3	TRBJ1-5	TGTGCCATCAGTGAAGGGACATATAGCAATCAGCCCCAGCATTTT	CAISEGTYSNQPQHF
many	16	TRBD1	TRBV12-3/TRBV12-4	TRBJ2-3	TGTGCCAGCAGGGGTAGGGGGCGCTTTTACACAGATACGCAGTATTTT	CASRGRGRFYTDTQYF
few	20	TRBD2	TRBV11-2	TRBJ2-1	TGTGCCAGCAGCCATACACGCGGGACTAGCGGGAGGGGATCCTACAATGAGCAGTTCTTC	CASSHTRGTSGRGSYNEQFF
many	17	TRBD2	TRBV12-3/TRBV12-4	TRBJ2-3	TGTGCCAGCAGTTTGATGGTCGGGGGGTGGGGTACAGATACGCAGTATTTT	CASSLMVGGWGTDTQYF
many	14	TRBD2	TRBV29-1	TRBJ2-5	TGCAGCGTTCTCTCCCCTAGCGGGCAAGAGACCCAGTACTTC	CSVLSPSGQETQYF
-	15	TRBD2	TRBV7-9	TRBJ2-3	TGTGCCAGCAGCACGTCTAGCGGAGGCACAGATACGCAGTATTTT	CASSTSSGGTDTQYF
-	15	TRBD2	TRBV19	TRBJ2-1	TGTGCCAGTAGTACCCTAGCGGGAGGAGCCAATGAGCAGTTCTTC	CASSTLAGGANEQFF
-	13	-	TRBV20-1	TRBJ1-4	TGCAGTGCTAGAGGGGGTACTAATGAAAAACTGTTTTTT	CSARGGTNEKLFF
many	14	-	TRBV12-3/TRBV12-4	TRBJ2-5	TGTGCCAGCAGTTCTAGGGGGTGGCAAGAGACCCAGTACTTC	CASSSRGWQETQYF
many	17	TRBD1	TRBV6-6	TRBJ2-3	TGTGCCAGCAGTTACTCGTGGACAGGGGCTTCGCCAGATACGCAGTATTTT	CASSYSWTGASPDTQYF
-	13	-	TRBV4-1	TRBJ2-1	TGCGCCAGCAGCCAAGGCCCTAGCAATGAGCAGTTCTTC	CASSQGPSNEQFF
many	13	-	TRBV7-2	TRBJ2-3	TGTGCCAGCACCAAAAAGGTTACAGATACGCAGTATTTT	CASTKKVTDTQYF
many	14	-	TRBV5-1	TRBJ2-1	TGCGCCAGCAGAAGCGGAGCTCAGGGGAATGAGCAGTTCTTC	CASRSGAQGNEQFF
-	15	TRBD2	TRBV4-3	TRBJ2-7	TGCGCCAGCAGCCAAGGGTTTAGCGGGTTATACGAGCAGTACTTC	CASSQGFSGLYEQYF
many	12	-	TRBV28	TRBJ2-7	TGTGCCAGCAGTTTTGCGGCCTACGAGCAGTACTTC	CASSFAAYEQYF
-	17	TRBD1	TRBV28	TRBJ2-1	TGTGCCAGCACAGGACAGGGAGGCCTGGGGATATACAATGAGCAGTTCTTC	CASTGQGGLGIYNEQFF
many	16	TRBD1	TRBV5-1	TRBJ2-5	TGCGCCAGCAGCCAAGGACAGGGGATAGGGCAAGAGACCCAGTACTTC	CASSQGQGIGQETQYF
many	16	TRBD2	TRBV7-8	TRBJ2-5	TGTGCCAGCAGCCGGACTAGCGGGAGACCAGTAGGGACCCAGTACTTC	CASSRTSGRPVGTQYF
-	11	-	TRBV15	TRBJ1-2	TGTGCCACCAGCAGGGGGATTGGCTACACCTTC	CATSRGIGYTF
many	14	TRBD1	TRBV30	TRBJ1-5	TGTGCCTGGAGAAAAGACAGGGGCAGTATGGCCCAGCATTTT	CAWRKDRGSMAQHF
many	14	-	TRBV18	TRBJ2-7	TGTGCCAGCTCACCAGGTGTTGGCCTATACGAGCAGTACTTC	CASSPGVGLYEQYF
-	15	TRBD2	TRBV19	TRBJ2-7	TGTGCCAGTAGTATAGCGGGAGGGCCCTCCTACGAGCAGTACTTC	CASSIAGGPSYEQYF
-	15	-	TRBV5-4	TRBJ1-1	TGTGCCAGCAGCTTGGGAATGAAGAAGGGAGCTGAAGCTTTCTTT	CASSLGMKKGAEAFF
few	16	TRBD2	TRBV20-1	TRBJ2-7	TGCAGTGCTAGAGATCCCGGGCTAGCGGGACTCTACGAGCAGTACTTC	CSARDPGLAGLYEQYF
many	14	-	TRBV20-1	TRBJ1-3	TGCAGTGCTAGACACGAGACCTCTGGAAACACCATATATTTT	CSARHETSGNTIYF